This T cell receptor beta chain derives from a study of beta chain features in type 1 diabetes. cDNA synthesis used the whole RNA isolate, giving expressed TCRB sequences. TCRdb's table, derived via immunoSEQ multiplex PCR, lists solely in-frame clones and lacks some. The sample carries 130,000 to 150,000 clones, roughly 48% recorded once. The germline CDR1 and CDR2 sequences are SGHTA and FQGNSA. This CDR3 region has 19 residues. J lost 2 bases, V lost 1 base, and 10 bases had no gene match. As for this clone: The antigen is not known.

Study outcomes and limitations: Compared with healthy donors, patients appeared to share more similar naive, central memory and regulatory TCRB repertoires.

The sequencing input was Tregs from blood. The V call is TRBV7-2, the J call TRBJ2-6, with 8 bases lining up with TRBD1. The source of this sequence is a young man in good health. CDR3 in DNA: TGTGCCAGCAGCTTAGTTCTTACGCCAGGGGGCGCTGGGGCCAACGTCCTGACTTTC. Protein sequence: CASSLVLTPGGAGANVLTF.